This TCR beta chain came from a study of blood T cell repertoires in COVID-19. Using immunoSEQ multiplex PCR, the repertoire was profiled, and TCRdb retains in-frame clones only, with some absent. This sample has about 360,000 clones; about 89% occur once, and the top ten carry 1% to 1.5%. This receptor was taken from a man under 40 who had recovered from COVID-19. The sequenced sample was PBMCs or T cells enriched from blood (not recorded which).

This CDR3 is CASSQGQGNYEQYF. CDR3 sequence (DNA): TGTGCCAGTAGTCAAGGACAGGGTAACTACGAGCAGTACTTC. This rearrangement joins TRBV19 to TRBJ2-7; 8 bases are a match to TRBD1. The length of the CDR3 is 14 residues. Germline loops: CDR1 LNHDA, CDR2 SQIVND (reference sequence). The junction had 6 bases not matched to a gene; V was cut back by 5 bases and J by 3 bases.